This record concerns one T cell receptor beta chain sequence. What it binds is unknown. These data come from a study of T cell repertoires in cytomegalovirus infection. Study-level information: The authors used CMV epitopes that were HLA-C-restricted (recently identified) and HLA-B-restricted (well studied).

TCRdb passed the reads through MiXCR, listing each CDR3 protein once. Counted here are some 700,000 distinct CDR3 sequences, 33% occurring once; the ten biggest clones make up roughly 20%. Trimming left V 1 base short and J 6 bases short, with 4 bases between. The germline V gene has CDR1 SGHAT and CDR2 FQNNGV. This CDR3 contains 13 residues. This specimen consisted of cultured PBMCs, obtained from culture after CMV antigen stimulation. The source of this sequence is a human donor in good health (CMV status not recorded). Some clones in this sample may be carry-over from other donors' samples. This chain joins TRBV11-2 and TRBJ1-6; no firm D call. For the CDR3, the DNA is TGTGCCAGCAGCTTAGTATCTAATTCACCCCTCCACTTT. Protein: CASSLVSNSPLHF.